The clone carrying this T cell receptor beta chain appeared a few times. As yet, its antigen is unknown. CDR3 length: 17 amino acids. Germline V CDR1 and CDR2: MGHRA, YSYEKL. Germline trimming cut 1 base from V and 7 bases from J; bases unmatched to any gene: 10. This sample was taken from a study of post-analysis software for immune sequencing data. General study results and limits: In multiple sclerosis, normalized Chao1 diversity was significantly below that of controls. The five TRBV segments detected at higher frequency in patients than in controls included TRBV5-6, TRBV5-1 and TRBV20-1.

Carried by the TCR beta cDNA libraries were unique molecular identifiers. TCRdb processed the PCR reads anew with MiXCR; each CDR3 protein has one entry. The sample yields some 690,000 distinct CDR3 sequences, 55% to 70% seen once. Sequencing used blood. V gene TRBV4-1 combines with J gene TRBJ2-1; 10 bases fit TRBD2. The source of this sequence is a girl aged 2-10 years with multiple sclerosis. The CDR3 spells CASSQAHLASGGNEQFF. CDR3 coding DNA: TGCGCCAGCAGCCAAGCCCATTTGGCTAGCGGGGGTAATGAGCAGTTCTTC.